This T cell receptor (beta chain) was sequenced for a study of shared clonotypes between healthy human individuals. On this clone itself: As yet, its antigen is unknown.

At the deep level, the assay was run. Here immunoSEQ multiplex PCR was the method, and the copy in TCRdb shows in-frame clones only, minus some. Here the sample spans some 2,400,000 clones, 90% to 97% being singletons. V gave up 6 bases and J gave up 0 bases, with 13 bases separating them. There are 15 residues in the CDR3. Germline V lookup: CDR1 SEHNR, CDR2 FQNEAQ (reference sequence). Study findings and constraints: Sharing across four donors was seen in 4% to 5.5% of naive CD4 clonotypes.

This TCR was recovered from a man aged 18 to 30 in good health. Material: naive CD4+ T cells sorted from blood. Noted subset: CD45RA+ positively selected. This chain uses TRBV7-9 with TRBJ2-3; no clear D. CDR3 protein: CASSLTSSSTDTQYF. CDR3 DNA: TGTGCCAGCAGTCTTACATCCTCTAGCACAGATACGCAGTATTTT.